The 21 T cell receptor beta chains listed next were all sequenced from one sample in a study of blood T cell repertoires in COVID-19 (dated by TCRdb to about 2020). Library preparation was by the immunoSEQ multiplex PCR assay. TCRdb retrieved this table from immuneACCESS and kept in-frame rearrangements only. Not all clones are present; in checked studies, unresolved V genes account for under half, and no reason is known for the remainder. The sample contains about 350,000 clones, around 90% of them found a single time. Just over 9.5% of the sample is in the top ten clones. The sample consisted of peripheral blood. The receptors were sampled from a man aged 25 to 40 with COVID-19, enrolled during active disease.

The genes are TRBV6-5 and TRBJ2-3, with 11 nucleotides matching TRBD2. Germline values: CDR1 MNHEY, CDR2 SVGAGI. The CDR3 contains 15 residues. With V trimmed by 5 bases and J by 8 bases, 9 bases remained unmatched. This CDR3 is CASSTNSGGARTQYF. The CDR3 nucleotides are TGTGCCAGCAGTACTAATAGCGGGGGGGCCCGTACGCAGTATTTT.

The J gene is TRBJ2-6, the V gene TRBV4-2; TRBD1 matches 8 bases. In germline, CDR1 is LGHNA, CDR2 YNFKEQ. V lost 2 bases, J lost 0 bases, and 0 bases stayed unmatched. There are 16 residues in the CDR3. This chain's CDR3 is CASSQTGGSGANVLTF. In nucleotides, the CDR3 is TGTGCCAGCAGCCAAACAGGGGGCTCTGGGGCCAACGTCCTGACTTTC.

As to this clone: Other DNA sequences of this sample code for an identical CDR3. CDR3 residues: CASSVNSGNEQFF. The CDR3 nucleotides are TGTGCCAGCAGCGTAAACAGCGGCAATGAGCAGTTCTTC. The rearrangement uses TRBV9 and TRBJ2-1, with a possible D match to TRBD2 (5 bases). This CDR3 spans 13 amino acids. Deletions cut 1 base from V and 6 bases from J, with 8 bases between. Germline V lookup: CDR1 SGDLS, CDR2 YYNGEE.

This clone was counted only a few times. The chain is built from TRBV19 and TRBJ1-2; D is possibly TRBD1 (6 bases). Germline-derived CDR1 and CDR2 are LNHDA and SQIVND (reference sequence). The CDR3 spans 15 residues. The V and J ends lost 3 bases and 6 bases respectively, with 17 bases between them. The CDR3 coding sequence is TGTGCCAGTAGTATTTCATGGGCAGGGGTTGATGGCTACACCTTC. It yields the protein CASSISWAGVDGYTF.

The rearrangement joins TRBV3-1 (or the pseudogene TRBV3-2) to TRBJ2-1; 8 bases map to TRBD2. V gave up 0 bases and J gave up 0 bases; unmatched junction bases: 13. The CDR3 consists of 20 residues. Germline values: CDR1 LGHDT, CDR2 YNNKEL (reference sequence). The CDR3 nucleotides are TGTGCCAGCAGCCAAGATCCGCTAGCGGGTCTTCCTAGCTCCTACAATGAGCAGTTCTTC. Encoded protein: CASSQDPLAGLPSSYNEQFF.

The chain links TRBV10-3 to TRBJ2-3; TRBD1 agrees at 8 bases. Trimming removed 10 bases from V and 1 base from J; junction bases left unmatched: 10. The CDR3 consists of 15 residues. CDR1 and CDR2 (germline): ENHRY, SYGVKD. In nucleotides, the CDR3 is TGTGCCACCCTAAACAGGGGGGTCGGCACAGATACGCAGTATTTT. Its translation is CATLNRGVGTDTQYF.

This sequence joins TRBV7-2 and TRBJ2-2, with D possibly matching TRBD1 (6 bases). Germline V CDR1 and CDR2: SGHTA, FQGNSA. The germline V and J ends were trimmed by 1 base and 1 base, with 13 bases remaining between them. This CDR3 contains 17 residues. CDR3 DNA sequence: TGTGCCAGCAGCTTAGGGCGACAGGTTTTGAACACCGGGGAGCTGTTTTTT. The encoded protein is CASSLGRQVLNTGELFF.

The chain combines TRBV7-2 with TRBJ1-6; possible D gene TRBD1, 5 bases. The CDR3 is 15 amino acids. With 1 base removed from V and 9 bases from J, the gap between germline ends came to 13 bases. Germline-derived CDR1 and CDR2 are SGHTA and FQGNSA. DNA for the CDR3: TGTGCCAGCAGCTTAGGCTCGGCAGGGCCTTCACCCCTCCACTTT. Amino acid sequence: CASSLGSAGPSPLHF.

The V and J genes are TRBV27 and TRBJ2-7, with D possibly being TRBD2 (5 bases). CDR1 MNHEY and CDR2 SMNVEV come from the germline V gene (reference sequence). The CDR3 covers 14 residues. V was shortened by 0 bases and J by 3 bases, with 9 bases between the two germline ends. The CDR3, as DNA: TGTGCCAGCAGTTTATCCCCTAGCAGCTACGAGCAGTACTTC. This translates into CASSLSPSSYEQYF.

The chain links TRBV6-5 to TRBJ2-1, with TRBD1 identical over 8 bases. This CDR3 region has 15 residues. J was trimmed by 4 bases and V by 6 bases; bases with no gene match: 8. The germline gives CDR1 MNHEY, CDR2 SVGAGI. CDR3 amino acids: CASRVTTGVYNEQFF. The CDR3 DNA sequence: TGTGCCAGCAGGGTTACGACAGGGGTATACAATGAGCAGTTCTTC.

This chain links TRBV18 with TRBJ2-2, with 8 bases matching TRBD2. Germline V gives CDR1 KGHSH, CDR2 LQKENI. The CDR3 is made up of 17 amino acids. V was pared by 2 bases and J by 6 bases, with 11 bases of the junction left unmatched. The CDR3 is CASSPGAGAGTAGELFF. DNA for the CDR3: TGTGCCAGCTCACCAGGAGCGGGAGCCGGAACGGCCGGGGAGCTGTTTTTT.

The chain carries TRBV19 and TRBJ2-7, with D perhaps matching TRBD2 (6 bases). Germline CDR1 is LNHDA and CDR2 is SQIVND (reference sequence). The ends were cut back, 3 bases at V and 3 bases at J, with 6 bases in the middle. CDR3 length: 12 amino acids. The CDR3 loop reads CASSISGYEQYF. In DNA, the CDR3 is TGTGCCAGTAGTATTAGCGGCTACGAGCAGTACTTC.

This sequence joins TRBV5-4 and TRBJ2-3, with TRBD2 matching 7 bases. The ends lost 0 bases at V and 2 bases at J; junction bases unmatched: 6. Germline loops: CDR1 SGHNT, CDR2 YYREEE (reference sequence). The CDR3 has 16 amino acids. The CDR3 DNA reads as TGTGCCAGCAGCTTGGGGCGGGGGTCTATCACAGATACGCAGTATTTT. It is translated as CASSLGRGSITDTQYF.

The chain recombines TRBV10-3 with TRBJ1-6, with D perhaps matching TRBD1 (5 bases). Trimming cost V 2 bases and J 1 base, with 9 bases left between them. The CDR3 has 16 amino acids. CDR1 is ENHRY, CDR2 SYGVKD, per germline. The CDR3 spells CAISETRGSYNSPLHF. In DNA, the CDR3 is TGTGCCATCAGTGAGACGCGGGGGTCCTATAATTCACCCCTCCACTTT.

V usage is TRBV2 and J usage is TRBJ1-3; D remains unclear. V gave up 6 bases and J gave up 3 bases, with 15 bases separating them. This CDR3 is built from 15 residues. Looked up from germline, CDR1 is SNHLY and CDR2 is FYNNEI. CDR3 DNA sequence: TGTGCCAGCAGCGTCGGAGTCGCGAATGGAAACACCATATATTTT. Translation gives CASSVGVANGNTIYF. Full variable domain (missing parts from reference TRBV2 and TRBJ1-3): EPEVTQTPSHQVTQMGQEVILRCVPISNHLYFYWYRQILGQKVEFLVSFYNNEISEKSEIFDDQFSVERPDGSNFTLKIRSTKLEDSAMYFCASSVGVANGNTIYFGEGSWLTVV.

This rearrangement joins TRBV7-3 to TRBJ2-1; 9 nucleotides line up with TRBD2. Germline CDR1 and CDR2: SGHTA and FQGTGA. The CDR3 consists of 16 residues. The ends lost 2 bases at V and 6 bases at J; junction bases unmatched: 8. Written as DNA, the CDR3 is TGTGCCAGCAGCTTACCCGATAGCGGGAGTACCAATGAGCAGTTCTTC. It specifies CASSLPDSGSTNEQFF.

The V call is TRBV7-2, the J call TRBJ2-6; TRBD2 matches at 8 bases. Trimming at V came to 1 base and at J to 0 bases, leaving 8 bases not matched to a gene. The germline CDR1 and CDR2 sequences are SGHTA and FQGNSA. This CDR3 is 19 amino acids long. The CDR3 loop reads CASSLVGGGISSGANVLTF. DNA for the CDR3: TGTGCCAGCAGCTTAGTCGGGGGGGGCATTAGCTCTGGGGCCAACGTCCTGACTTTC.

This chain joins TRBV27 and TRBJ2-4; 9 bases align to TRBD1. This CDR3 has 17 amino acids. Germline CDR1 and CDR2: MNHEY and SMNVEV (reference sequence). V shed 1 base, J shed 1 base, and the junction held 5 bases outside the gene matches. This CDR3 reads CASSLYIGQGAKNIQYF. CDR3 coding DNA: TGTGCCAGCAGTTTATATATCGGACAGGGGGCCAAAAACATTCAGTACTTC.

J is TRBJ2-5 and V is TRBV20-1; 8 bases map to TRBD1. CDR1 DFQATT and CDR2 SNEGSKA come from the germline V gene (reference sequence). The V and J ends lost 3 bases and 3 bases, in that order; junction bases with no gene match: 3. The CDR3 covers 13 residues. As DNA, the CDR3 is TGCAGTGCTAGTGGGACAGGAGAAGAGACCCAGTACTTC. Translating gives CSASGTGEETQYF.

About this clone itself: This same CDR3 is encoded by further DNA sequences in the sample. V and J are TRBV28 and TRBJ2-6; TRBD1 agrees at 7 bases. V trimming: 5 bases; J trimming: 2 bases; junction bases outside the gene matches: 3. This CDR3 is built from 15 residues. The germline CDR1 and CDR2 sequences are MDHEN and SYDVKM. The chain's CDR3 is CASSLTGAGANVLTF. The CDR3 DNA sequence: TGTGCCAGCAGTCTAACAGGGGCTGGGGCCAACGTCCTGACTTTC.

The chain employs TRBV6-2 or TRBV6-3 and TRBJ2-6; a weak D match, TRBD2 (6 bases). V dropped 2 bases and J dropped 2 bases, with 10 bases sitting between them. The CDR3 is 16 amino acids. CDR1 and CDR2 (germline): MNHEY, SVGEGT. The CDR3 nucleotides are TGTGCCAGCAGTTACCTTCGGAGGGCTGGGGCCAACGTCCTGACTTTC. Its translation: CASSYLRRAGANVLTF.